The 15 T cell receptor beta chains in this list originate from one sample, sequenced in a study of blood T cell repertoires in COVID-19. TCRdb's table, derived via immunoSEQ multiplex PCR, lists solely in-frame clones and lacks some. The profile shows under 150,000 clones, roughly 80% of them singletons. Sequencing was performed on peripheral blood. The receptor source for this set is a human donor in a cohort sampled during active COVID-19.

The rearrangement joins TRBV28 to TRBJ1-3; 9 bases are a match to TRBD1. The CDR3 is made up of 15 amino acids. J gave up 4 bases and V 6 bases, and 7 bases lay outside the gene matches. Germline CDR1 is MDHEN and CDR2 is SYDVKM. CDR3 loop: CASRAGTGSGNTIYF. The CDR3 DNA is TGTGCCAGCAGGGCCGGGACAGGGTCCGGAAACACCATATATTTT.

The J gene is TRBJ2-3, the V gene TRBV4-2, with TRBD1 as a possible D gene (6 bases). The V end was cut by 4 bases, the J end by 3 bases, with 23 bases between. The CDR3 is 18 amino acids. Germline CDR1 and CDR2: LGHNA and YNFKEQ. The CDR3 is CASSREGLNRVGTDTQYF. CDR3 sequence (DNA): TGTGCCAGCAGCCGAGAGGGGTTGAACAGGGTTGGGACAGATACGCAGTATTTT.

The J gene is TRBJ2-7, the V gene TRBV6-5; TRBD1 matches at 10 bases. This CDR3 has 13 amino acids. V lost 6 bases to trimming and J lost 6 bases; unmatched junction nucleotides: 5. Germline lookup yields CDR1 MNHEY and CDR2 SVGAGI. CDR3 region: CASSYDRGREQYF. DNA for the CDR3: TGTGCCAGCAGCTATGACAGGGGGCGCGAGCAGTACTTC.

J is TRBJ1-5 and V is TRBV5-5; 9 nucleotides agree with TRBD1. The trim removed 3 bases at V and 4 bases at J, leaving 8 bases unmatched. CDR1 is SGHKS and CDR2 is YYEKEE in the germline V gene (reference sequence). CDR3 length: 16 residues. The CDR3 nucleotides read TGTGCCAGCAGCTCGACAGGGGGGCCCCCTAATCAGCCCCAGCATTTT. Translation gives CASSSTGGPPNQPQHF.

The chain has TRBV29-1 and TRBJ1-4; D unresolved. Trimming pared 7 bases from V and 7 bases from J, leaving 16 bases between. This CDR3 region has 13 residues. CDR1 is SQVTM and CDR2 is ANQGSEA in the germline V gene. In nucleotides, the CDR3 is TGCAGCGGGGTCCAGGCCGTGGGTGAAAAACTGTTTTTT. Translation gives CSGVQAVGEKLFF.

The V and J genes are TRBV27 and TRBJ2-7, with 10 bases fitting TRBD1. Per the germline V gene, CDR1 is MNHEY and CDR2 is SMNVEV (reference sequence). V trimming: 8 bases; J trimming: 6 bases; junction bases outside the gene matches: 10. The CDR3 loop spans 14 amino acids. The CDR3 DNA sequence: TGTGCCAGCGGTGCCGGGACAGGGGCTGGCGAGCAGTACTTC. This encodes CASGAGTGAGEQYF.

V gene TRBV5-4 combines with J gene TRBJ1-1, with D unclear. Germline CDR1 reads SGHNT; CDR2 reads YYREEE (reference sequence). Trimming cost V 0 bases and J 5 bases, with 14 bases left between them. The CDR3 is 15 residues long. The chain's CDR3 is CASSLVGSRGTEAFF. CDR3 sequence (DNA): TGTGCCAGCAGCTTGGTCGGCAGCCGGGGAACTGAAGCTTTCTTT.

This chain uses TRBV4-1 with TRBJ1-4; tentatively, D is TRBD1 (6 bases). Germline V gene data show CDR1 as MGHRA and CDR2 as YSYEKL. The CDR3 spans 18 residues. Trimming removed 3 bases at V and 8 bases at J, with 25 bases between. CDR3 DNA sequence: TGCGCCAGCAGCCACAAATTCGGGCCCCTGGGAGGGGGGGAAAAACTGTTTTTT. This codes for CASSHKFGPLGGGEKLFF.

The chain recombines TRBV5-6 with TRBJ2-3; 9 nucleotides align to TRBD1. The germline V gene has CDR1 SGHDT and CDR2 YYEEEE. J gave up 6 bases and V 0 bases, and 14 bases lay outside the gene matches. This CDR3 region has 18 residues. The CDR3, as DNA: TGTGCCAGCAGCTTGGGTCCAGGACAGGGGACTGGGAGGGATACGCAGTATTTT. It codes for CASSLGPGQGTGRDTQYF.

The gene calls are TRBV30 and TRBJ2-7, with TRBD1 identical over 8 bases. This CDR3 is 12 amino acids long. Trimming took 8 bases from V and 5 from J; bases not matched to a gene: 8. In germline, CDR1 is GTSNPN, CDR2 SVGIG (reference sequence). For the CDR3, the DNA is TGTGCCCGCAGCAGGGGGCGGAACGAGCAGTACTTC. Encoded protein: CARSRGRNEQYF.

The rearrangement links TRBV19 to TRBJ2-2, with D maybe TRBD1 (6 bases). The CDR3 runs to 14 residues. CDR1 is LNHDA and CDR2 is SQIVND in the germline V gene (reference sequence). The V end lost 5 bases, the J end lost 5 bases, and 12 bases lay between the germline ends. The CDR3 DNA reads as TGTGCCAGTAGTCGGGACATGGGGACCGGGGAGCTGTTTTTT. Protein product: CASSRDMGTGELFF.

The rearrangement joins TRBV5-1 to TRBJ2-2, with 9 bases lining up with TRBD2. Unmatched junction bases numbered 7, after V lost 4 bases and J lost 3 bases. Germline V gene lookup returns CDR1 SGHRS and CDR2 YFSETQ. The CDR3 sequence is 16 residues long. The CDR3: CASSGKRGAYTGELFF. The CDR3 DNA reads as TGCGCCAGCAGCGGGAAGCGGGGGGCCTACACCGGGGAGCTGTTTTTT.

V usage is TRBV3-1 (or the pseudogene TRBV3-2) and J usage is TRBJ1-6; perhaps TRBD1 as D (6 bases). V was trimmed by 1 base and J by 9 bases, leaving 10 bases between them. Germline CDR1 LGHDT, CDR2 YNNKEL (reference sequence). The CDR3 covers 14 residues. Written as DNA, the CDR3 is TGTGCCAGCAGCCAAGGAGGGGGGGCTTCACCCCTCCACTTT. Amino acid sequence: CASSQGGGASPLHF.

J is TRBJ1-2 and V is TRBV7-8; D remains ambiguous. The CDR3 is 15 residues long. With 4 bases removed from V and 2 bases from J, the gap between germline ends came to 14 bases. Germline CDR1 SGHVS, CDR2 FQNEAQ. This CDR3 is CASSSPAGQNYGYTF. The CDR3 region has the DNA TGTGCCAGCAGCTCCCCCGCGGGCCAGAACTATGGCTACACCTTC.

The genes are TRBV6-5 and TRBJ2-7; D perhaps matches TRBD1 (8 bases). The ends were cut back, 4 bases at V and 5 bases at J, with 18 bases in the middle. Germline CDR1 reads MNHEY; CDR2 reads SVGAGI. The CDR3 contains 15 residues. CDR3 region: CASSFRTGRVDEQYF. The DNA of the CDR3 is TGTGCCAGCAGTTTCAGGACAGGGAGGGTGGACGAGCAGTACTTC.